This TCR beta chain came from a study of CD4 T cells in relation to SARS-CoV-2 and coronaviruses (TCRdb year 2021). With respect to the entire study: The ViraFEST assay cultured PBMCs with antigen for nine to ten days, then sequenced TCR beta CDR3s to find antigen-specific clonal expansions. A different, Illumina-based TCR-beta assay was used to sequence expansion assays from other donors in the study. The Adaptive Biotechnologies TCR-sequencing kit was used to sequence samples from three pre-COVID donors and the naive versus memory experiments, while other data came from Illumina-based sequencing. An HIV-1 Nef peptide pool or a culture without peptide was used as the negative reference condition. HLA restriction was mapped for shared crossreactive spike epitopes using patient-derived lymphoblastoid cell lines. At the level of individual TCR clonotypes, the study measured memory CD4+ T cell crossreactivity between SARS-CoV-2 spike protein and common cold coronavirus spike proteins.

The protocol used for the library was the immunoSEQ multiplex PCR assay. As for how the authors treated the data: During preprocessing, nonproductive sequences were removed, along with CDR3s that did not begin with C, did not end with F or W, or were shorter than 7 amino acids. Antigen-specific clonotypes were called with the MANAFEST web app on the basis of expansion relative to the reference and to other culture wells. To be counted as positive, a clone had to show significant expansion compared with the reference culture, at an FDR below 0.05, in 2 of 3 replicate wells. To be called positive, a clone also had to show significant expansion compared with every other tandem well and an odds ratio greater than 5. Pairwise Levenshtein distance, computed with the stringdist R package after three terminal residues were trimmed from each end, was used as the measure of CDR3 homology. Sourced from immuneACCESS, this table was stored by TCRdb with only in-frame sequences that have V and J called. A share of the clones is absent; for the studies checked, an unresolved V gene accounts for under half, and the remainder has no known explanation. That table gives V, J and clone size, and the DNA gave D and trimming. For this sample there are about 26,000 clones; around 73% appear just once. The ten largest clones represent around a sixth of the sample.

CD4+ T cells from unexposed donors were collected before the COVID-19 pandemic (2011-2018). After approximately eleven days of culture, CD4+ T cells were isolated with the EasySep CD4+ T cell isolation kit. As far as cell numbers permitted, CD4+ T cells from unexposed donors were tested for reactivity against SARS-CoV-2 S and N as well as four spike pools from common cold coronaviruses. Each well held 1.5 million to 2.5 million PBMCs cultured in IMDM containing about 5% human AB serum and 10 IU/ml IL-2. Half of the culture medium was replaced with fresh IL-2-containing medium on days 3 and 7. Each peptide culture condition was generally run in triplicate replicate wells. The leukapheresis product for the unexposed donors was obtained through commercial purchase. Ficoll-Paque PLUS gradient centrifugation was used to isolate PBMCs from either whole blood or leukapheresis product. PBMCs were either cryopreserved at -140 degrees C or used fresh in the expansion assay. The QIAamp Micro DNA Kit was used to extract genomic DNA from the CD4+ T cells.

V gives up 5 bases and J gives up 8 bases, and the segment between their germline ends measures 13 bases. Spanning cysteine to phenylalanine, the CDR3 consists of 13 amino acids. The retained sequence is limited to the CDR3, 39 bases, with the frame set at the first base. About this clone itself: It lacks a known antigen. Nothing much larger sits one base from this clone, and base qualities are not available.

Here is what the overall study found, with its caveats: Small numbers of patients and of tested TCRs were a limitation of the study. Significantly weaker SARS-CoV-2-driven expansion was shown by crossreactive clones than by monoreactive clones, consistent with antigenic imprinting. Roughly 70% of donors had memory CD4+ clonotypes that crossrecognized SARS-CoV-2 and at least one common cold coronavirus spike. Because no donor provided both pre-pandemic and post-infection samples, tracing the source of pre-existing responses was limited. Since the crossreactivity analysis centred on spike protein, crossreactivity against other viral proteins was not assessed.

This TCR derives from a human donor in good health. Sequencing was carried out using CD4+ T cells from PBMCs, cultured in vitro. Rearrangement joined TRBV12-3 or TRBV12-4 to TRBJ2-4; the D gene is possibly TRBD2, with 5 bases matching. The CDR3 sequence is CASSPAGYYIQYF. The nucleotide sequence is TGTGCCAGCAGTCCGGCGGGCTATTACATTCAGTACTTC.